This TCR beta chain was recovered during a study of T-cell memory formation after mild COVID-19. This CDR3 region has 14 residues. Per the germline V gene, CDR1 is LGHDT and CDR2 is YNNKEL (reference sequence). With 7 bases removed from V and 5 bases from J, the gap between germline ends came to 14 bases. This clonotype was seen a handful of times. Each CDR3 protein gets one entry after TCRdb re-called the 5' RACE reads with MiXCR. The profile covers around 200,000 distinct CDR3 sequences, with 25% to 35% appearing a single time and approximately 10% taken by the ten largest. The TCR was taken from an adult woman who had mild COVID-19 (a few samples of this study predate the infection). Cell type and time point are not known. Material for sequencing was PBMCs or a T cell subset sorted from them (not recorded which). The chain has TRBV3-1 and TRBJ1-4, with D tentatively TRBD1 (5 bases). In nucleotides, the CDR3 is TGTGCCAGCACCTCATGGGGGGAAAATGAAAAACTGTTTTTT. As protein: CASTSWGENEKLFF.